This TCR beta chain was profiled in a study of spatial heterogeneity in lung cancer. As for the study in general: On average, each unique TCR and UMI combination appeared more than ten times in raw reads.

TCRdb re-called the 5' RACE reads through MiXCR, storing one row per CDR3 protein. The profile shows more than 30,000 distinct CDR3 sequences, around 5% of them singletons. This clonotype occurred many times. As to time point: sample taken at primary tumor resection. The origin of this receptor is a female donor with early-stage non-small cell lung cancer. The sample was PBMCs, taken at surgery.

The CDR3 coding sequence is TGTGCCAGCAGTTTAGCGCAGGAGATCTGGGGGCTCGGTGTAGCTTTCTTT. Amino acids: CASSLAQEIWGLGVAFF. V gene TRBV12-3 or TRBV12-4 combines with J gene TRBJ1-1; weak D call: TRBD1 (6 bases). Trimming shortened V by 0 bases and J by 10 bases, and 24 bases separated the two germline ends. The CDR3 covers 17 residues.